Below are 19 T cell receptor beta chains sequenced from a single sample in a study of T cells in Graves' hyperthyroidism and ophthalmopathy. RNA transcripts were the template for amplifying TCR beta CDR3 regions. HTBI primers drove first-round RT-PCR of the TCR CDR3. TCRdb ran MiXCR on the multiplex PCR reads and lists one entry per CDR3 protein. The data show 250,000 or so distinct CDR3 sequences, 16% seen once. Sequenced input: blood. Receptor source: a woman between 18 and 30 years old with Graves' ophthalmopathy.

This clonotype was seen repeatedly, ten times or more. The chain combines TRBV28 with TRBJ1-5; D may be TRBD1 (6 bases). This CDR3 contains 12 residues. Germline-derived CDR1 and CDR2 are MDHEN and SYDVKM. The V and J ends lost 7 bases and 12 bases respectively, with 16 bases between them. The CDR3 sequence: CASTSLYRVQHF. The CDR3 coding sequence is TGTGCCAGCACTTCGCTATACAGGGTCCAGCATTTT.

This clonotype was recorded at least ten times. The V and J genes are TRBV6-2 or TRBV6-3 and TRBJ2-1, with 9 nucleotides matching TRBD1. Germline V gene lookup returns CDR1 MNHEY and CDR2 SVGEGT. The CDR3 contains 14 residues. The J segment lost 5 bases and the V segment lost 8 bases, leaving 7 bases of the junction unmatched. This CDR3 is CASLGTGSDNEQFF. The CDR3 region has the DNA TGTGCCAGCTTAGGGACAGGGTCGGACAATGAGCAGTTCTTC.

This clonotype was seen many times. V usage is TRBV2 and J usage is TRBJ1-3; possibly TRBD1 for D (6 bases). Trimming cost V 3 bases and J 3 bases, with 12 bases left between them. The CDR3 is made up of 15 amino acids. CDR1 is SNHLY, CDR2 FYNNEI, per germline. CDR3 in amino acids: CASSDSGTSGNTIYF. In DNA form, the CDR3 reads TGTGCCAGCAGTGACTCCGGGACAAGTGGAAACACCATATATTTT.

The table lists this clonotype with many counts. The chain is built from TRBV2 and TRBJ1-6; D might be TRBD1 (5 bases). Germline CDR1 SNHLY, CDR2 FYNNEI. V lost 6 bases to trimming and J lost 7 bases, with 10 bases between them. This CDR3 contains 13 residues. CDR3 amino acids: CASSAGVNSPLHF. The CDR3 DNA reads TGTGCCAGCAGCGCGGGGGTGAATTCACCCCTCCACTTT.

The sample holds a few counts of this clonotype. The V call is TRBV19, the J call TRBJ2-1, with D perhaps assigned TRBD1 or TRBD2 (6 bases each). Germline-derived CDR1 and CDR2 are LNHDA and SQIVND (reference sequence). The length of the CDR3 is 15 residues. V was cut by 3 bases and J by 3 bases, with 12 bases left in between. The CDR3 DNA reads as TGTGCCAGTAGTATGGGGGGCAGGATCTACAATGAGCAGTTCTTC. Translated: CASSMGGRIYNEQFF. The complete variable domain, with remaining parts taken from reference TRBV19 and TRBJ2-1, reads DGGITQSPKYLFRKEGQNVTLSCEQNLNHDAMYWYRQDPGQGLRLIYYSQIVNDFQKGDIAEGYSVSREKKESFPLTVTSAQKNPTAFYLCASSMGGRIYNEQFFGPGTRLTVL.

This clonotype was observed many times. The chain carries TRBV2 and TRBJ2-2; tentatively, D is TRBD2 (6 bases). Germline CDR1 SNHLY, CDR2 FYNNEI. CDR3 size: 13 residues. V was shortened by 9 bases and J by 3 bases, with 11 bases between the two germline ends. CDR3 region: CARGGRDTGELFF. In nucleotides, the CDR3 is TGTGCCAGGGGGGGACGGGACACCGGGGAGCTGTTTTTT. The full variable domain, in which reference TRBV2 and TRBJ2-2 provide the parts outside the CDR3, is EPEVTQTPSHQVTQMGQEVILRCVPISNHLYFYWYRQILGQKVEFLVSFYNNEISEKSEIFDDQFSVERPDGSNFTLKIRSTKLEDSAMYFCARGGRDTGELFFGEGSRLTVL.

This clonotype has ten or more counts. The rearrangement links TRBV7-9 to TRBJ1-4; D possibly corresponds to TRBD1 (6 bases). The germline V and J ends were trimmed by 5 bases and 0 bases, with 10 bases remaining between them. The CDR3 loop spans 15 amino acids. CDR1 is SEHNR and CDR2 is FQNEAQ in the germline V gene (reference sequence). CDR3 protein: CASSVQGATNEKLFF. CDR3 coding DNA: TGTGCCAGCAGCGTACAGGGTGCAACTAATGAAAAACTGTTTTTT.

There are many counts of this clonotype. The J gene is TRBJ2-3, the V gene TRBV3-1; 9 bases are a match to TRBD2. The trim removed 1 base at V and 2 bases at J, leaving 4 bases unmatched. The length of the CDR3 is 16 residues. The V gene's germline CDR1 is LGHDT and CDR2 YNNKEL (reference sequence). CDR3 sequence reads: CASSQVAGAPTDTQYF. CDR3 nucleotides: TGTGCCAGCAGCCAAGTAGCGGGGGCCCCCACAGATACGCAGTATTTT.

There are many counts of this clonotype. V and J are TRBV7-2 and TRBJ2-7, with TRBD2 matching over 11 bases. With V trimmed by 5 bases and J by 6 bases, 9 bases remained unmatched. Germline V gene data show CDR1 as SGHTA and CDR2 as FQGNSA. The CDR3 totals 15 residues. DNA of the CDR3: TGTGCCAGCAGCCCTCGACTAGCGGGATCGGGCGAGCAGTACTTC. Encoded protein: CASSPRLAGSGEQYF.

CDR3 amino acids: CASTRDGLGTDTQYF. The CDR3 DNA is TGTGCCAGCACCCGCGATGGGCTAGGCACAGATACGCAGTATTTT. The chain couples TRBV12-3 or TRBV12-4 to TRBJ2-3, with no clear D. This CDR3 spans 15 amino acids. V was shortened by 7 bases and J by 1 base, with 15 bases between the two germline ends.

In this sample, this clonotype turned up many times. This sequence joins TRBV7-9 and TRBJ1-2, with a tentative D call TRBD1 (5 bases). The germline CDR1 and CDR2 sequences are SEHNR and FQNEAQ (reference sequence). The ends were cut back, 2 bases at V and 6 bases at J, with 7 bases in the middle. CDR3 length: 12 amino acids. The CDR3 region has the DNA TGTGCCAGCAGCTTATCAGGGCATGGCTACACCTTC. Translation: CASSLSGHGYTF.

This clonotype was counted ten times or more. J is TRBJ2-7 and V is TRBV28, with 10 bases fitting TRBD1. J lost 5 bases, V lost 5 bases, and 6 bases had no gene match. This CDR3 is 14 amino acids long. The V gene's germline CDR1 is MDHEN and CDR2 SYDVKM. The chain's CDR3 is CASSPGTGAHEQYF. CDR3 coding DNA: TGTGCCAGCAGTCCCGGGACAGGGGCCCACGAGCAGTACTTC. The whole variable domain, remainder taken from reference TRBV28 and TRBJ2-7, is DVKVTQSSRYLVKRTGEKVFLECVQDMDHENMFWYRQDPGLGLRLIYFSYDVKMKEKGDIPEGYSVSREKKERFSLILESASTNQTSMYLCASSPGTGAHEQYFGPGTRLTVT.

This clonotype was seen many times. The chain joins TRBV15 to TRBJ1-2; D is undetermined. The CDR3 has 15 amino acids. Germline V gives CDR1 LNHNV, CDR2 YYDKDF (reference sequence). V lost 0 bases and J lost 3, with 11 bases in between. This chain's CDR3 is CATSREGGYDYGYTF. In DNA form, the CDR3 reads TGTGCCACCAGCAGAGAAGGAGGGTATGACTATGGCTACACCTTC.

Many counts were recorded for this clonotype. The chain employs TRBV5-1 and TRBJ2-1; 12 bases line up with TRBD2. From germline, CDR1 is SGHRS and CDR2 YFSETQ. The CDR3 is made up of 16 amino acids. V lost 1 base and J lost 6; bases outside the gene matches: 5. The CDR3 loop is CASSLISSGGANEQFF. In DNA form, the CDR3 reads TGCGCCAGCAGCTTGATCTCTAGCGGGGGGGCCAATGAGCAGTTCTTC.

This clonotype has just a few counts. The rearrangement joins TRBV20-1 to TRBJ2-4; maybe TRBD1 (5 bases). The CDR3 has 16 amino acids. Germline CDR1 DFQATT, CDR2 SNEGSKA (reference sequence). Trimming stripped 6 bases from V and 2 bases from J, with 20 bases between. The DNA for the CDR3 is TGCAGTGCCGGAGACAGAAACCAGGGAACCAAAAACATTCAGTACTTC. Residues: CSAGDRNQGTKNIQYF.

This clonotype occurred once. A junction end diverges from the germline sequence, so it may reflect a read error. The J gene is TRBJ2-1, the V gene TRBV7-8, with D tentatively TRBD1 or TRBD2 (5 bases each). Per germline, CDR1 SGHVS and CDR2 FQNEAQ. The CDR3 consists of 14 residues. The CDR3 reads CANSLVGGVNEQFF. DNA for the CDR3: TGTGCCAACAGCTTAGTTGGGGGAGTCAATGAGCAGTTCTTC.

The chain combines TRBV5-1 with TRBJ2-7, with TRBD1 as a possible D gene (5 bases). CDR1 SGHRS and CDR2 YFSETQ come from the germline V gene. The CDR3 consists of 14 residues. Trimming left V 4 bases short and J 5 bases short, with 16 bases between. The DNA of the CDR3 is TGCGCCAGCAGCCTACCCGGACATATCCACGAGCAGTACTTC. It is translated as CASSLPGHIHEQYF.

This clonotype was found many times. The gene calls are TRBV5-1 and TRBJ1-5, with a tentative D call TRBD1 (5 bases). Per germline, CDR1 SGHRS and CDR2 YFSETQ. Deletions cut 0 bases from V and 5 bases from J, with 12 bases between. This CDR3 contains 15 residues. The CDR3 DNA reads TGCGCCAGCAGCTTGGGATCGGGGCCGTATCAGCCCCAGCATTTT. It specifies CASSLGSGPYQPQHF.

This clonotype has a count of ten or more. The chain combines TRBV7-9 with TRBJ2-3; tentatively, D is TRBD1 (5 bases). The CDR3 is made up of 14 amino acids. Germline CDR1 reads SEHNR; CDR2 reads FQNEAQ (reference sequence). With 11 bases removed from V and 0 bases from J, the gap between germline ends came to 15 bases. CDR3 region: CAGLGGASTDTQYF. In DNA, the CDR3 is TGTGCCGGTCTGGGTGGGGCTAGCACAGATACGCAGTATTTT.